This T cell receptor beta chain is drawn from a study of blood T cell repertoires in COVID-19. Study-level information: Acute-phase and convalescent COVID-19 samples originated in the United States, Italy and Spain. From T cells, B-cell-depleted T cells, or PBMCs came the material, which was cDNA or gDNA.

Sequenced by immunoSEQ multiplex PCR; TCRdb stores in-frame clones only, minus some. The data hold under 300,000 clones, with 70% to 90% observed a single time. The germline V and J ends were trimmed by 2 bases and 4 bases, with 11 bases remaining between them. This CDR3 is 14 amino acids long. CDR1 SNHLY and CDR2 FYNNEI come from the germline V gene. Participants spanned ages about 18 to 100 years and resided in fewer than 30 US areas. Two negative PCRs, clearance, or symptom resolution characterized the recovered Cohort 3 donors. The receptor comes from a man between 18 and 29 years old who had recovered from COVID-19. Material for sequencing was PBMCs or T cells enriched from blood (not recorded which). The chain has TRBV2 and TRBJ1-1; weak D call: TRBD1 (5 bases). CDR3 DNA: TGTGCCAGCAGTGAACTGACAGTACGCACTGAAGCTTTCTTT. It encodes CASSELTVRTEAFF.